The present T cell receptor beta chain was sequenced within a study of CD8 T cells in ankylosing spondylitis. Broader study findings: Previously reported in reactive arthritis synovial fluid and blood were some of the motif variants. Clones that were linked to disease were CD8+ and were relatively rare in peripheral blood.

With regard to this clonotype: As yet, its antigen is unknown.

It was by quantitative 5'-RACE with molecular barcodes that TCR beta libraries were made. TCRdb used MiXCR to reprocess the 5' RACE reads, holding one entry per CDR3 protein. Of approximately 200,000 distinct CDR3 sequences in the sample, more than 10% are singletons; the top ten hold approximately 15%. The receptor comes from a male donor with ankylosing spondylitis or in good health (not recorded which). Sequencing was performed on blood, either unsorted or a sorted T cell fraction (not recorded which).

In DNA, the CDR3 is TGCGCCAGCAGCTTGATCTCCTCAGGGCTCTACGAGCAGTACTTC. Protein: CASSLISSGLYEQYF. The chain recombines TRBV5-1 with TRBJ2-7; D perhaps matches TRBD1 (5 bases). Germline assignment: CDR1 SGHRS and CDR2 YFSETQ. The V and J ends lost 1 base and 3 bases respectively, with 14 bases between them. CDR3 length: 15 amino acids.